One TCR beta chain is described in this entry. Its target is unknown. The record originates from a study of T-cell reconstitution after alpha-beta-depleted transplantation in children. Study-level points and caveats: The origin of alpha-beta T cells about two months after transplant was reportedly several hundred expanded graft clones. Several patients had high TCRbeta diversity at day 60; it came from surviving recipient T cells and thymic progenitors. T-cell numbers and diversity one year post-transplant derived largely from freshly generated T cells.

Preparation of the TCRbeta library involved a method that used unique molecular identifiers. One entry per CDR3 protein results from TCRdb running MiXCR on the PCR reads. The sample shows about 590,000 distinct CDR3 sequences, under 15% of them seen only once. This sample comprised PBMCs, mostly from graft donor cells, obtained 360 days after TCRalphabeta/CD19-depleted stem cell transplant. This clonotype originated in a male patient younger than 18 who had a stem cell transplant for acute myeloid leukemia, so the T cells may come from the graft donor.

The CDR3: CSVAPGSDQPQHF. Written as DNA, the CDR3 is TGCAGCGTCGCACCCGGGAGTGATCAGCCCCAGCATTTT. The chain has TRBV29-1 and TRBJ1-5; no firm D call. The length of the CDR3 is 13 residues. Trimming cost V 6 bases and J 5 bases, with 14 bases left between them. Germline V gene sequence: CDR1 SQVTM, CDR2 ANQGSEA.